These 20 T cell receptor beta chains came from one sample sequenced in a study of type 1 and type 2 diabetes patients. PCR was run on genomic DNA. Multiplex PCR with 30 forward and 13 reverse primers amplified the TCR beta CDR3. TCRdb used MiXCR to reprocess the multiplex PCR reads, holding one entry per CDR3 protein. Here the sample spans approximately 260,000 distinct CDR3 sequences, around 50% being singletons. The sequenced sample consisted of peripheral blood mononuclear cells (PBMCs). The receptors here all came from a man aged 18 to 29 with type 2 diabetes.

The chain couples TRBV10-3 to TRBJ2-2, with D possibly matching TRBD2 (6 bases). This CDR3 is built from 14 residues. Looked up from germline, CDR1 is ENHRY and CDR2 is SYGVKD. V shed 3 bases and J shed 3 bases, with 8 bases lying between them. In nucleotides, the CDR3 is TGTGCCATCAGTGAAGGGAGGTACACCGGGGAGCTGTTTTTT. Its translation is CAISEGRYTGELFF.

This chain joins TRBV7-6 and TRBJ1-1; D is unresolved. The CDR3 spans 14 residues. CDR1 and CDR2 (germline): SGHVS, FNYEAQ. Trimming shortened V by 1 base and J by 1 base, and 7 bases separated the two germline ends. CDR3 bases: TGTGCCAGCAGCTTAGGGGTTAGGAACACTGAAGCTTTCTTT. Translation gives CASSLGVRNTEAFF.

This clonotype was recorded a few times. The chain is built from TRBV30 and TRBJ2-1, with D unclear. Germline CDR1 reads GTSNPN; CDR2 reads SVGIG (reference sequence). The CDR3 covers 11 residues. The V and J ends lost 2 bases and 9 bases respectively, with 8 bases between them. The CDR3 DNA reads TGTGCCTGGAGTAGGTGGGGTGAGCAGTTCTTC. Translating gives CAWSRWGEQFF.

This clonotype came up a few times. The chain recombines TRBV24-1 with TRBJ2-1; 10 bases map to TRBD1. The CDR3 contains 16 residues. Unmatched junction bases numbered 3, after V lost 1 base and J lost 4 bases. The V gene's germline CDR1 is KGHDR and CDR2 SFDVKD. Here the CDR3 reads CATSDFSGQGYNEQFF. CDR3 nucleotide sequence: TGTGCCACCAGTGATTTCTCGGGACAGGGGTACAATGAGCAGTTCTTC.

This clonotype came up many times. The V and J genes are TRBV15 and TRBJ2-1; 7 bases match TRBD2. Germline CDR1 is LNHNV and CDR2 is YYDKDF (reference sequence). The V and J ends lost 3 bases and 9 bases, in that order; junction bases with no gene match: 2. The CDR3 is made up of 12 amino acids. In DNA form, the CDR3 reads TGTGCCACCAGCAGGGGCGGGAGTGAGCAGTTCTTC. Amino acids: CATSRGGSEQFF.

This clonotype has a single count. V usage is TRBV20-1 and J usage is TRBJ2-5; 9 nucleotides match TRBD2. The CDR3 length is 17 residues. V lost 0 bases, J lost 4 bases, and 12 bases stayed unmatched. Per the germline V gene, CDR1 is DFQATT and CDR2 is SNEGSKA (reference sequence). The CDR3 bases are TGCAGTGCTAGAGACCCCAGCGGGAGGTCAAACCCAGAGACCCAGTACTTC. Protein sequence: CSARDPSGRSNPETQYF.

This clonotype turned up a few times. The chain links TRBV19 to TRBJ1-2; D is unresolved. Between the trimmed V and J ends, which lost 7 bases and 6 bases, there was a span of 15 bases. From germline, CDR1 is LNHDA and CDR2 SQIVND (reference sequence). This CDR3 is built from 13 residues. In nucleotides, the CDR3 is TGTGCCAGTAAGGGAGACCTAAGCGATGGCTACACCTTC. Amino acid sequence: CASKGDLSDGYTF. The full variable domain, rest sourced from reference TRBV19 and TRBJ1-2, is DGGITQSPKYLFRKEGQNVTLSCEQNLNHDAMYWYRQDPGQGLRLIYYSQIVNDFQKGDIAEGYSVSREKKESFPLTVTSAQKNPTAFYLCASKGDLSDGYTFGSGTRLTVV.

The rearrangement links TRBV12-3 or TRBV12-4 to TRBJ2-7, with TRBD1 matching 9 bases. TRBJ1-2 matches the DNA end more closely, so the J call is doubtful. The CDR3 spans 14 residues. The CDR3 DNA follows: TGTGCCAGCAGTGACAGGGGGGCCCTTTGGGGCTACACCTTC. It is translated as CASSDRGALWGYTF.

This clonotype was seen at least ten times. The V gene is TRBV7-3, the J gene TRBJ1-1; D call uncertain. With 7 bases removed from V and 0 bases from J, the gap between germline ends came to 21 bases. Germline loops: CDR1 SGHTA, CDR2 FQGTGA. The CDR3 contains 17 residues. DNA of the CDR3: TGTGCCAGCACCCCGGGGAGGGTGGGGTCGTTGAACACTGAAGCTTTCTTT. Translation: CASTPGRVGSLNTEAFF.

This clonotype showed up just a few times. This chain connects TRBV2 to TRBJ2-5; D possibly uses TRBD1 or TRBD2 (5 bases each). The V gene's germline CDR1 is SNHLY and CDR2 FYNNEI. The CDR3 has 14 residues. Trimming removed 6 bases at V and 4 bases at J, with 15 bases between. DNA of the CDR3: TGTGCCAGCAGCCACCGGGACGTAGCAGAGACCCAGTACTTC. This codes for CASSHRDVAETQYF.

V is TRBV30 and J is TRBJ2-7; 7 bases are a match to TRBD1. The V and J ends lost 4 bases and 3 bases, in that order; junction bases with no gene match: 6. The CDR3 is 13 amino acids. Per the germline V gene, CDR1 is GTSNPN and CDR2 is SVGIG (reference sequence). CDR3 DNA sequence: TGTGCCTGGACGGGACAGTCACTCTACGAGCAGTACTTC. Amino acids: CAWTGQSLYEQYF.

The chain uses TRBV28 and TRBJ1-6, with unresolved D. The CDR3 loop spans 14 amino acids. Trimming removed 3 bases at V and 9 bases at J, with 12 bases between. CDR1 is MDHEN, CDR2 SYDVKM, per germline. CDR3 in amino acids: CASSLLVSGSPLHF. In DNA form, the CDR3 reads TGTGCCAGCAGTTTGCTTGTTTCGGGTTCACCCCTCCACTTT. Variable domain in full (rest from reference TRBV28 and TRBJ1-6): DVKVTQSSRYLVKRTGEKVFLECVQDMDHENMFWYRQDPGLGLRLIYFSYDVKMKEKGDIPEGYSVSREKKERFSLILESASTNQTSMYLCASSLLVSGSPLHFGNGTRLTVT.

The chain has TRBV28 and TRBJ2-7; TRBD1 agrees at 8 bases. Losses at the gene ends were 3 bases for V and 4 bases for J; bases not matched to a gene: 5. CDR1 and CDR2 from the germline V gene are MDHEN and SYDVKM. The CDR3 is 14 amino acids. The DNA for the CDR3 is TGTGCCAGCAGTTTCGACAGGGGTATGTACGAGCAGTACTTC. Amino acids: CASSFDRGMYEQYF. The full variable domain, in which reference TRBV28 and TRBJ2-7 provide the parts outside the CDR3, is DVKVTQSSRYLVKRTGEKVFLECVQDMDHENMFWYRQDPGLGLRLIYFSYDVKMKEKGDIPEGYSVSREKKERFSLILESASTNQTSMYLCASSFDRGMYEQYFGPGTRLTVT.

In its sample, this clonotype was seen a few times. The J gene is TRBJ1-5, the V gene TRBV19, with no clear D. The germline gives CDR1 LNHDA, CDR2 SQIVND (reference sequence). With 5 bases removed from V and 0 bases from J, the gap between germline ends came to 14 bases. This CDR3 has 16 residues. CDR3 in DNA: TGTGCCAGTAGTGAGGAGTCTAGTTTTAGCAATCAGCCCCAGCATTTT. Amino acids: CASSEESSFSNQPQHF. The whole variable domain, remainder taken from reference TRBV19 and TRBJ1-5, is DGGITQSPKYLFRKEGQNVTLSCEQNLNHDAMYWYRQDPGQGLRLIYYSQIVNDFQKGDIAEGYSVSREKKESFPLTVTSAQKNPTAFYLCASSEESSFSNQPQHFGDGTRLSIL.

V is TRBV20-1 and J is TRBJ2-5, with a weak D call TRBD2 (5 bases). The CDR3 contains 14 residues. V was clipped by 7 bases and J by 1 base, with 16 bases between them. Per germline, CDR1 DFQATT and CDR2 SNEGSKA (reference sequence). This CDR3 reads CSGFGSAGQETQYF. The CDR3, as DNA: TGCAGTGGTTTTGGTAGCGCAGGCCAAGAGACCCAGTACTTC.

The CDR3 reads CASSSSRYEQYF. CDR3 coding DNA: TGTGCCAGCAGCTCCTCCCGCTACGAGCAGTACTTC. This chain links TRBV7-2 with TRBJ2-7; the D is unclear. The CDR3 totals 12 residues. The V end lost 4 bases, the J end lost 3 bases, and 7 bases lay between the germline ends. Germline CDR1 reads SGHTA; CDR2 reads FQGNSA. Full variable domain (outside the CDR3, taken from reference TRBV7-2 and TRBJ2-7): GAGVSQSPSNKVTEKGKDVELRCDPISGHTALYWYRQSLGQGLEFLIYFQGNSAPDKSGLPSDRFSAERTGGSVSTLTIQRTQQEDSAVYLCASSSSRYEQYFGPGTRLTVT.

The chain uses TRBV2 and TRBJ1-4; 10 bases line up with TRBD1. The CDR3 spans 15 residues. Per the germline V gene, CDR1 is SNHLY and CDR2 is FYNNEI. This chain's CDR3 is CAQTLRGTGVEKLFF. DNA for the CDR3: TGTGCTCAAACACTCCGGGGGACAGGGGTTGAAAAACTGTTTTTT.

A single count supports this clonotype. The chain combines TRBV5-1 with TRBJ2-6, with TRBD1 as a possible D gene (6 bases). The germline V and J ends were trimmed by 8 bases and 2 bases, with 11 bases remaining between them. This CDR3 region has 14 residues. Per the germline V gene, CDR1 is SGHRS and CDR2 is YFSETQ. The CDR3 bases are TGCGCCAGTAACAGGGTAACTGGGGCCAACGTCCTGACTTTC. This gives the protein CASNRVTGANVLTF.

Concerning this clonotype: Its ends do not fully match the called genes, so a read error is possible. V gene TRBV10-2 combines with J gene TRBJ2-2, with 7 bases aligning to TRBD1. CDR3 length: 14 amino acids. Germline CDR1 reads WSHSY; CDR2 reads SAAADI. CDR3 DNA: TGCGCCAGCAGACAGGGGACGAAAACCGGGGAGCTGTTTTTT. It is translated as CASRQGTKTGELFF.

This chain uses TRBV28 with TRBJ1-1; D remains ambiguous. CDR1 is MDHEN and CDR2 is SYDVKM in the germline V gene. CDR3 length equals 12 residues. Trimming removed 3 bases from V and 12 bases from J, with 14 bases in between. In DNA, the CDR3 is TGTGCCAGCAGTTTTATGGGCGGTGGATCTTTCTTT. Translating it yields CASSFMGGGSFF.